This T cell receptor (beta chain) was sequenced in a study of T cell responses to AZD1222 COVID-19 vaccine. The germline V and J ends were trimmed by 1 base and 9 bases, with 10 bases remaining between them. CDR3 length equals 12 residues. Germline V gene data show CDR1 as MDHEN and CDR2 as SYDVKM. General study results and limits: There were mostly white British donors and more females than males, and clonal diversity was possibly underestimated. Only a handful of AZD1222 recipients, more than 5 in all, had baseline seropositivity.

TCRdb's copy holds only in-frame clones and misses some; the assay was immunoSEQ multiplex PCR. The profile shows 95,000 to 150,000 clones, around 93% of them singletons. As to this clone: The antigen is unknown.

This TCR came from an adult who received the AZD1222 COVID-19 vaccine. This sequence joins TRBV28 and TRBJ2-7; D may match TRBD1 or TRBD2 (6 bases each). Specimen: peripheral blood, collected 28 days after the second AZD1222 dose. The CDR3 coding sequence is TGTGCCAGCAGTTTATACAGGGAGGTGCAGTACTTC. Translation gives CASSLYREVQYF.